The 18 T cell receptor beta chains below come from one sample, sequenced in a study of blood T cell repertoires in COVID-19. Method: immunoSEQ multiplex PCR; TCRdb's copy keeps in-frame clones and lacks some. The repertoire has about 160,000 clones, approximately 82% of them found once; the top ten carry over 9.5%. The sample taken for sequencing was peripheral blood. These receptors originate from a woman at least 80 years old with active or convalescent COVID-19.

The gene calls are TRBV5-6 and TRBJ1-4, with a possible D match to TRBD1 (5 bases). Trimming took off 0 bases at V and 8 bases at J, with 14 bases between the two ends. Looked up from germline, CDR1 is SGHDT and CDR2 is YYEEEE. The length of the CDR3 is 15 residues. CDR3 residues: CASSLARGLREKLFF. The CDR3, as DNA: TGTGCCAGCAGCTTGGCTCGGGGGTTAAGAGAAAAACTGTTTTTT.

The J gene is TRBJ2-5, the V gene TRBV5-4; 8 bases are a match to TRBD2. The CDR3 sequence is 17 residues long. In germline, CDR1 is SGHNT, CDR2 YYREEE (reference sequence). V was clipped by 4 bases and J by 1 base; unmatched bases: 12. The CDR3, as DNA: TGTGCCAGCAGCCCACTTCCAACGGGGGGGCTCCAAGAGACCCAGTACTTC. Protein: CASSPLPTGGLQETQYF.

V usage is TRBV14 and J usage is TRBJ1-1, with 9 bases identical to TRBD1. After removal of 1 base from V and 11 bases from J, the junction contained 11 bases not matched to a gene. The CDR3 totals 15 residues. Germline loops: CDR1 SGHDN, CDR2 FVKESK. CDR3 bases: TGTGCCAGCAGCCAAGCGGGGACAGGGACCCGGGGGGCTTTCTTT. The encoded protein is CASSQAGTGTRGAFF.

This chain joins TRBV7-3 and TRBJ2-7; 13 bases are a match to TRBD2. Germline values: CDR1 SGHTA, CDR2 FQGTGA. V gave up 4 bases and J gave up 2 bases; unmatched junction bases: 8. The CDR3 length is 17 residues. The CDR3 sequence is CASSSAGTSGVPYEQYF. The CDR3, as DNA: TGTGCCAGCAGCTCCGCCGGGACTAGCGGGGTTCCCTACGAGCAGTACTTC.

The chain is built from TRBV29-1 and TRBJ1-4; D is unclear. CDR3 size: 11 residues. V dropped 7 bases and J dropped 8 bases, with 11 bases sitting between them. The V gene's germline CDR1 is SQVTM and CDR2 ANQGSEA. The CDR3 DNA sequence: TGCAGCGCCCAACGGGGAGAAAAACTGTTTTTT. Translating gives CSAQRGEKLFF.

The chain recombines TRBV6-1 with TRBJ1-1; D is undetermined. The CDR3 is made up of 15 amino acids. Germline assignment: CDR1 MNHNS and CDR2 SASEGT. The V end lost 2 bases, the J end lost 0 bases, and 10 bases lay between the germline ends. The CDR3 region is CASSELGEVNTEAFF. The CDR3 region has the DNA TGTGCCAGCAGTGAATTAGGAGAAGTGAACACTGAAGCTTTCTTT.

This clone was found once. The V gene is TRBV2, the J gene TRBJ2-7; 9 bases are shared with TRBD1. Germline CDR1 SNHLY, CDR2 FYNNEI. The CDR3 runs 14 residues. J was trimmed by 2 bases and V by 6 bases; bases with no gene match: 5. The CDR3 DNA is TGTGCCAGCAGCCTCCGGGACAGGGCCTACGAGCAGTACTTC. It codes for CASSLRDRAYEQYF.

This chain uses TRBV7-2 with TRBJ2-2; D is possibly TRBD2 (6 bases). The CDR3 runs to 15 residues. The V end lost 5 bases, the J end lost 7 bases, and 17 bases lay between the germline ends. Per the germline V gene, CDR1 is SGHTA and CDR2 is FQGNSA. The CDR3, as DNA: TGTGCCAGCAGCGCCCTCCCCGGGGGTAGCGGGGAGCTGTTTTTT. It yields the protein CASSALPGGSGELFF.

This sequence joins TRBV19 and TRBJ2-3; TRBD2 might be the D (6 bases). In germline, CDR1 is LNHDA, CDR2 SQIVND (reference sequence). The CDR3 runs to 15 residues. V lost 5 bases and J 2 bases, leaving 14 bases between the germline ends. The CDR3 spells CASSLNGSPTDTQYF. The CDR3 DNA is TGTGCCAGTAGTCTAAACGGGAGCCCCACAGATACGCAGTATTTT.

The chain joins TRBV18 to TRBJ1-5; TRBD1 matches 8 bases. Germline V lookup: CDR1 KGHSH, CDR2 LQKENI. The CDR3 is 17 amino acids. J gave up 2 bases and V 5 bases, and 11 bases lay outside the gene matches. The CDR3: CASSAPPPGQGNQPQHF. The CDR3 DNA sequence: TGTGCCAGCTCAGCCCCACCCCCGGGACAGGGCAATCAGCCCCAGCATTTT.

Worth noting for this clone: Other DNA sequences in the sample encode the same CDR3. The V and J genes are TRBV5-1 and TRBJ2-3, with D uncertain. Germline-derived CDR1 and CDR2 are SGHRS and YFSETQ. V was trimmed by 3 bases and J by 6 bases, leaving 5 bases between them. The CDR3 runs 11 residues. CDR3 DNA: TGCGCCAGCAGCTCCGGGGATACGCAGTATTTT. Encoded protein: CASSSGDTQYF.

The chain employs TRBV6-5 and TRBJ1-4, with 8 bases that match TRBD1. This CDR3 comprises 14 residues. Germline V gene data show CDR1 as MNHEY and CDR2 as SVGAGI. The trim removed 6 bases at V and 8 bases at J, leaving 8 bases unmatched. The CDR3 bases are TGTGCCAGCAGGCCCGACAGGGGTGGGGAAAAACTGTTTTTT. It is translated as CASRPDRGGEKLFF.

The gene calls are TRBV4-2 and TRBJ1-6, with 9 bases fitting TRBD1. Germline-derived CDR1 and CDR2 are LGHNA and YNFKEQ. The CDR3 runs to 16 residues. Trimming removed 0 bases from V and 10 bases from J; junction bases left unmatched: 7. CDR3 sequence reads: CASSQDEQGAHSPLHF. CDR3 nucleotide sequence: TGTGCCAGCAGCCAAGATGAACAGGGGGCTCACTCACCCCTCCACTTT.

The chain combines TRBV6-5 with TRBJ2-7; a possible D gene is TRBD2 (5 bases). CDR3 length: 14 amino acids. Trimming stripped 0 bases from V and 3 bases from J, with 9 bases between. Germline CDR1 is MNHEY and CDR2 is SVGAGI. The CDR3 loop is CASSYSSGIYEQYF. The CDR3 coding sequence is TGTGCCAGCAGTTACTCTTCCGGGATCTACGAGCAGTACTTC.

The chain employs TRBV7-3 and TRBJ1-1; D is ambiguous. Germline values: CDR1 SGHTA, CDR2 FQGTGA. The CDR3 consists of 13 residues. Between the trimmed V and J ends, which lost 7 bases and 4 bases, there was a span of 13 bases. In DNA form, the CDR3 reads TGTGCCAGCACCCCACCGGGAGGCACTGAAGCTTTCTTT. It codes for CASTPPGGTEAFF. The variable domain in full, with the rest retrieved from reference TRBV7-3 and TRBJ1-1, is GAGVSQTPSNKVTEKGKYVELRCDPISGHTALYWYRQSLGQGPEFLIYFQGTGAADDSGLPNDRFFAVRPEGSVSTLKIQRTERGDSAVYLCASTPPGGTEAFFGQGTRLTVV.

This clone appeared a single time. This sequence joins TRBV12-5 and TRBJ1-1; 7 bases match TRBD1. The CDR3 is 13 residues long. V gave up 6 bases and J gave up 7 bases; unmatched junction bases: 8. Germline V lookup: CDR1 LGHNT, CDR2 FRNRAP. The CDR3 is CASGLIPGGEAFF. CDR3 sequence (DNA): TGTGCTAGTGGCCTAATTCCAGGGGGTGAAGCTTTCTTT.

A note on this clone: The same CDR3 arises from other DNA sequences in this sample as well. The chain carries TRBV18 and TRBJ2-7; 7 bases fit TRBD1. V dropped 3 bases and J dropped 3; count of bases not matched to a gene: 5. The CDR3 covers 14 residues. The germline V gene encodes CDR1 KGHSH and CDR2 LQKENI. CDR3 nucleotides: TGTGCCAGCTCACCGGGGGACAGACGCTACGAGCAGTACTTC. Translation gives CASSPGDRRYEQYF.

The chain links TRBV6-1 to TRBJ2-3; 8 bases are shared with TRBD1. Germline V gene sequence: CDR1 MNHNS, CDR2 SASEGT. Trimming removed 3 bases from V and 2 bases from J; junction bases left unmatched: 1. The CDR3 has 14 residues. Here the CDR3 DNA reads TGTGCCAGCAGTGACAGGGGGCTCACAGATACGCAGTATTTT. Protein: CASSDRGLTDTQYF.